These 30 T cell receptor beta chains were all obtained from the same sample, sequenced in a study of blood T cell repertoires in COVID-19. Method: immunoSEQ multiplex PCR; TCRdb's copy keeps in-frame clones and lacks some. The sample consists of some 78,000 clones, about 90% of them appearing once. Material for sequencing was peripheral blood. These receptors came from a woman over 75 with active or convalescent COVID-19.

J is TRBJ2-2 and V is TRBV9, with D perhaps matching TRBD2 (5 bases). CDR3 size: 13 residues. Trimming took off 7 bases at V and 4 bases at J, with 11 bases between the two ends. CDR1 is SGDLS, CDR2 YYNGEE, per germline. CDR3 in amino acids: CASREQSTGELFF. Written as DNA, the CDR3 is TGTGCCAGCCGGGAACAGTCCACCGGGGAGCTGTTTTTT.

The rearrangement uses TRBV19 and TRBJ2-1; possible D gene TRBD1, 6 bases. In germline, CDR1 is LNHDA, CDR2 SQIVND (reference sequence). CDR3 length: 13 amino acids. V was clipped by 5 bases and J by 7 bases, with 12 bases between them. The CDR3 sequence: CASSLQGGNEQFF. CDR3 coding DNA: TGTGCCAGTAGTTTACAGGGTGGGAATGAGCAGTTCTTC.

A few counts support this clone. V is TRBV15 and J is TRBJ2-2; D gene uncertain. CDR1 is LNHNV, CDR2 YYDKDF, per germline (reference sequence). V was trimmed by 6 bases and J by 2 bases, leaving 13 bases between them. The CDR3 contains 15 residues. CDR3 region: CATRVGGVNTGELFF. The CDR3 DNA is TGTGCCACCAGGGTAGGTGGAGTTAACACCGGGGAGCTGTTTTTT.

This clone was seen just once. The rearrangement links TRBV18 to TRBJ2-1; 8 nucleotides agree with TRBD1. CDR3 length: 16 residues. Germline CDR1 KGHSH, CDR2 LQKENI. The ends lost 5 bases at V and 0 bases at J; junction bases unmatched: 6. The CDR3 sequence: CASSLDRVNSYNEQFF. CDR3 nucleotides: TGTGCCAGCTCATTGGACAGGGTAAACTCCTACAATGAGCAGTTCTTC.

The rearrangement uses TRBV25-1 and TRBJ2-2, with TRBD2 matching 12 bases. The CDR3 totals 16 residues. CDR1 MGHDK and CDR2 SYGVNS come from the germline V gene. V lost 7 bases and J lost 0; bases outside the gene matches: 3. The CDR3 region has the DNA TGTGCCAGCACGGGACTAGCGGGCGCGAACACCGGGGAGCTGTTTTTT. As protein: CASTGLAGANTGELFF. Drawing the rest from reference TRBV25-1 and TRBJ2-2, the complete variable domain is EADIYQTPRYLVIGTGKKITLECSQTMGHDKMYWYQQDPGMELHLIHYSYGVNSTEKGDLSSESTVSRIRTEHFPLTLESARPSHTSQYLCASTGLAGANTGELFFGEGSRLTVL.

The rearrangement joins TRBV11-1 to TRBJ1-6, with 9 bases aligning to TRBD1. The ends lost 5 bases at V and 8 bases at J; junction bases unmatched: 7. CDR1 is SGHAT and CDR2 is FQDESV in the germline V gene (reference sequence). This CDR3 spans 15 amino acids. The CDR3 sequence is CASSDRDRDDSPLHF. In DNA, the CDR3 is TGTGCCAGCAGCGACCGGGACAGGGATGATTCACCCCTCCACTTT.

The chain carries TRBV18 and TRBJ2-5, with D perhaps matching TRBD2 (5 bases). The V end lost 1 base, the J end lost 1 base, and 13 bases lay between the germline ends. CDR3 length equals 16 residues. CDR1 and CDR2 (germline): KGHSH, LQKENI. The CDR3 reads CASSPLLSSSQETQYF. The CDR3 nucleotides are TGTGCCAGCTCACCACTCCTATCTAGCAGCCAAGAGACCCAGTACTTC.

The V gene is TRBV28, the J gene TRBJ1-2, with D unresolved. Germline V CDR1 and CDR2: MDHEN, SYDVKM. This CDR3 region has 18 residues. Trimming took off 4 bases at V and 0 bases at J, with 21 bases between the two ends. This CDR3 is CASSSILREKPTNYGYTF. CDR3 in DNA: TGTGCCAGCAGTTCTATATTAAGGGAGAAGCCTACTAACTATGGCTACACCTTC.

J is TRBJ2-1 and V is TRBV6-2 or TRBV6-3, with TRBD2 matching 11 bases. Trimming at V came to 4 bases and at J to 2 bases, leaving 7 bases not matched to a gene. Germline CDR1 and CDR2: MNHEY and SVGEGT. The CDR3 length is 17 residues. The CDR3 DNA sequence: TGTGCCAGCAGTTTCCTGACTAGCGGGAACACCTACAATGAGCAGTTCTTC. It codes for CASSFLTSGNTYNEQFF.

This clone was observed a single time. V is TRBV3-1 (or the pseudogene TRBV3-2) and J is TRBJ2-6, with a weak D call TRBD1 (6 bases). Germline CDR1 and CDR2: LGHDT and YNNKEL (reference sequence). Trimming shortened V by 1 base and J by 0 bases, and 19 bases separated the two germline ends. The CDR3 sequence is 20 residues long. CDR3 DNA: TGTGCCAGCAGCCAAGTATCTTTCGACAGGTTTTACTCTGGGGCCAACGTCCTGACTTTC. This encodes CASSQVSFDRFYSGANVLTF.

This rearrangement joins TRBV10-3 to TRBJ2-3, with TRBD1 matching 9 bases. The CDR3 is 14 residues long. J was trimmed by 2 bases and V by 6 bases; bases with no gene match: 3. Per the germline V gene, CDR1 is ENHRY and CDR2 is SYGVKD. Written as DNA, the CDR3 is TGTGCCATCAGAGGACAGGGGAACACAGATACGCAGTATTTT. This sequence encodes CAIRGQGNTDTQYF.

The chain employs TRBV9 and TRBJ1-3; 9 nucleotides align to TRBD1. The CDR3 extends over 16 amino acids. The V segment lost 2 bases and the J segment 0 bases; nucleotides outside the gene matches: 3. Germline assignment: CDR1 SGDLS and CDR2 YYNGEE. In nucleotides, the CDR3 is TGTGCCAGCAGCGTCACAGGGGGCAACTCTGGAAACACCATATATTTT. This sequence encodes CASSVTGGNSGNTIYF.

This clone occurred a few times. The chain is built from TRBV27 and TRBJ2-7, with 12 bases matching TRBD2. Trimming took 5 bases from V and 9 from J; bases not matched to a gene: 11. The germline V gene encodes CDR1 MNHEY and CDR2 SMNVEV (reference sequence). The CDR3 is 15 residues long. Here the CDR3 reads CASSPGLAGGRRQYF. As DNA, the CDR3 is TGTGCCAGCAGTCCGGGACTAGCGGGTGGGAGAAGGCAGTACTTC.

V is TRBV28 and J is TRBJ1-2; D is perhaps TRBD1 (6 bases). The V gene's germline CDR1 is MDHEN and CDR2 SYDVKM. CDR3 length equals 14 residues. Trimming shortened V by 6 bases and J by 1 base, and 12 bases separated the two germline ends. This CDR3 reads CASSSTGLNYGYTF. The CDR3 region has the DNA TGTGCCAGCAGCTCTACAGGGCTTAACTATGGCTACACCTTC.

The count of this clone is one. The chain employs TRBV24-1 and TRBJ1-5, with a weak D call TRBD1 (6 bases). The CDR3 runs 15 residues. The germline V gene encodes CDR1 KGHDR and CDR2 SFDVKD. Deletions cut 4 bases from V and 1 base from J, with 10 bases between. The CDR3 region is CATSDGGRSNQPQHF. Written as DNA, the CDR3 is TGTGCCACCAGTGACGGGGGGCGAAGCAATCAGCCCCAGCATTTT.

V and J are TRBV19 and TRBJ1-5, with a tentative D call TRBD1 (5 bases). Germline CDR1 reads LNHDA; CDR2 reads SQIVND (reference sequence). The CDR3 is 15 residues long. Trimming removed 1 base from V and 2 bases from J, with 9 bases in between. The CDR3 coding sequence is TGTGCCAGTAGTATAGGGGGCGGCGGCAATCAGCCCCAGCATTTT. It is translated as CASSIGGGGNQPQHF.

This clone was seen only a few times. The chain is built from TRBV7-9 and TRBJ2-5; 10 nucleotides match TRBD2. After removal of 3 bases from V and 4 bases from J, the junction contained 11 bases not matched to a gene. The CDR3 runs to 17 residues. Per germline, CDR1 SEHNR and CDR2 FQNEAQ (reference sequence). The CDR3 coding sequence is TGTGCCAGCAGCTTTCCCCAGCGGGAGGGCCTAAGAGAGACCCAGTACTTC. This codes for CASSFPQREGLRETQYF. Full variable domain (rest looked up from reference TRBV7-9 and TRBJ2-5): DTGVSQNPRHKITKRGQNVTFRCDPISEHNRLYWYRQTLGQGPEFLTYFQNEAQLEKSRLLSDRFSAERPKGSFSTLEIQRTEQGDSAMYLCASSFPQREGLRETQYFGPGTRLLVL.

CDR3 sequence (DNA): TGTGCCAGCAGTCCACAGACAGGCGAGCTAGAACAGCCCCAGCATTTT. This sequence encodes CASSPQTGELEQPQHF. The chain is built from TRBV28 and TRBJ1-5; the D gene is possibly TRBD1 (6 bases). V lost 5 bases and J 7 bases, leaving 21 bases between the germline ends. Germline V gene lookup returns CDR1 MDHEN and CDR2 SYDVKM. This CDR3 spans 16 amino acids.

The CDR3 DNA reads TGTGCCAGCAGCTACTCAACTCGCACAGACGGCAATGAGCAGTTCTTC. Protein sequence: CASSYSTRTDGNEQFF. The chain is built from TRBV7-7 and TRBJ2-1; D gene unclear. V gave up 4 bases and J gave up 6 bases, with 19 bases separating them. CDR1 and CDR2 from the germline V gene are SSHAT and FNYEAQ (reference sequence). This CDR3 contains 16 residues. Variable domain in full (rest from reference TRBV7-7 and TRBJ2-1): GAGVSQSPRYKVTKRGQDVTLRCDPISSHATLYWYQQALGQGPEFLTYFNYEAQPDKSGLPSDRFSAERPEGSISTLTIQRTEQRDSAMYRCASSYSTRTDGNEQFFGPGTRLTVL.

The sample holds a few counts of this clone. This rearrangement joins TRBV7-2 to TRBJ1-2, with 7 bases lining up with TRBD1. Germline V gene data show CDR1 as SGHTA and CDR2 as FQGNSA. Germline trimming cut 1 base from V and 2 bases from J; bases unmatched to any gene: 10. This CDR3 comprises 17 residues. Here the CDR3 DNA reads TGTGCCAGCAGCTTAGGTCCAGGGGGGCGGCTAAACTATGGCTACACCTTC. This encodes CASSLGPGGRLNYGYTF.

The chain employs TRBV7-3 and TRBJ2-3, with D maybe TRBD2 (6 bases). Germline assignment: CDR1 SGHTA and CDR2 FQGTGA. V lost 5 bases and J 2 bases, leaving 14 bases between the germline ends. This CDR3 contains 15 residues. CDR3 residues: CASSPTRDNTDTQYF. The CDR3 coding sequence is TGTGCCAGCAGCCCAACGCGGGATAACACAGATACGCAGTATTTT.

CDR3 region: CSVRGGYDYGYTF. The CDR3 coding sequence is TGCAGCGTCCGAGGGGGATACGACTATGGCTACACCTTC. The genes are TRBV29-1 and TRBJ1-2, with D possibly matching TRBD1 (6 bases). Per the germline V gene, CDR1 is SQVTM and CDR2 is ANQGSEA. Deletions cut 6 bases from V and 3 bases from J, with 14 bases between. CDR3 length equals 13 residues.

The chain uses TRBV29-1 and TRBJ2-1; 7 bases agree with TRBD2. The ends lost 7 bases at V and 6 bases at J; junction bases unmatched: 12. CDR1 and CDR2 from the germline V gene are SQVTM and ANQGSEA. CDR3 length equals 14 residues. The CDR3 region is CSGQARRESNEQFF. The CDR3, as DNA: TGCAGCGGCCAAGCTCGGCGGGAGTCCAATGAGCAGTTCTTC.

V usage is TRBV18 and J usage is TRBJ2-3; TRBD1 might be the D (10 bases). In germline, CDR1 is KGHSH, CDR2 LQKENI. Deletions cut 4 bases from V and 5 bases from J, with 25 bases between. This CDR3 is 18 amino acids long. In DNA form, the CDR3 reads TGTGCCAGCTCACATGGACAGGGGGTACTTAGCGGGAGAGATACGCAGTATTTT. It codes for CASSHGQGVLSGRDTQYF.

In its sample, this clone is medium-sized (0.01 to 0.1%). The chain uses TRBV10-1 and TRBJ2-4; TRBD2 might be the D (6 bases). Germline loops: CDR1 WNHNN, CDR2 SYGVQD (reference sequence). CDR3 length: 13 amino acids. The V end was cut by 7 bases, the J end by 8 bases, with 15 bases between. CDR3 sequence reads: CASKLGRRYIQYF. The CDR3 DNA is TGCGCCAGCAAACTAGGGAGGCGGTACATTCAGTACTTC.

The V call is TRBV27, the J call TRBJ2-3, with D possibly being TRBD1 (7 bases). Germline V gene sequence: CDR1 MNHEY, CDR2 SMNVEV (reference sequence). This CDR3 is built from 15 residues. V was clipped by 5 bases and J by 0 bases, with 12 bases between them. CDR3 region: CASSPTGRSTDTQYF. The CDR3 nucleotides are TGTGCCAGCAGTCCGACAGGGAGGAGCACAGATACGCAGTATTTT.

This clone came up a few times. The chain uses TRBV11-3 and TRBJ2-7, with D tentatively TRBD2 (6 bases). Trimming removed 5 bases at V and 1 base at J, with 9 bases between. Looked up from germline, CDR1 is SGHNT and CDR2 is YENEEA. This CDR3 has 13 amino acids. The CDR3 spells CASSPGESYEQYF. CDR3 DNA sequence: TGTGCCAGCAGCCCGGGGGAATCCTACGAGCAGTACTTC.

This clone was detected once. The V and J genes are TRBV25-1 and TRBJ1-2, with 10 bases identical to TRBD1. The trim removed 6 bases at V and 6 bases at J, leaving 7 bases unmatched. Per germline, CDR1 MGHDK and CDR2 SYGVNS. This CDR3 spans 14 amino acids. The CDR3 here is CASRSTGGGNGYTF. The CDR3 bases are TGTGCCAGCAGGTCGACAGGGGGCGGAAATGGCTACACCTTC.

The chain combines TRBV5-5 with TRBJ2-1, with TRBD2 identical over 8 bases. Trimming took 2 bases from V and 5 from J; bases not matched to a gene: 6. Germline V lookup: CDR1 SGHKS, CDR2 YYEKEE (reference sequence). This CDR3 contains 15 residues. CDR3 amino acids: CASSFASGSDNEQFF. Here the CDR3 DNA reads TGTGCCAGCAGCTTCGCTAGCGGGTCTGACAATGAGCAGTTCTTC.

The gene calls are TRBV6-1 and TRBJ2-3; tentative D call: TRBD2 (5 bases). The germline CDR1 and CDR2 sequences are MNHNS and SASEGT. This CDR3 has 16 amino acids. V lost 3 bases to trimming and J lost 4 bases, with 17 bases between them. The CDR3 nucleotides read TGTGCCAGCAGTGACGCTGCTGGAGGCAAGGCAGATACGCAGTATTTT. It translates to CASSDAAGGKADTQYF.